The 2 T cell receptor beta chains below come from one sample, sequenced in a study of vaccination effects on CD4 cells after COVID-19. Some clones are missing from TCRdb's copy, which holds only in-frame ones; the method was immunoSEQ multiplex PCR. The table shows tens of thousands of clones, with about 72% occurring only once. No antigen has been assigned to these receptors. Culture proceeded for roughly ten days, and CD4+ T cells were then isolated. Source: CD4+ T cells from PBMCs cultured without peptide, taken before COVID-19 vaccination. These receptors all come from a human donor who had a prior SARS-CoV-2 infection.

In regard to this clone: A junction boundary mismatches the germline segment, possibly from a read error. V is TRBV5-1 and J is TRBJ2-7, with 10 bases lining up with TRBD2. Germline CDR1 SGHRS, CDR2 YFSETQ. This CDR3 region has 16 residues. CDR3 amino acids: CASSLSLAGETYGQYF. The CDR3 nucleotides read TGCGCCAGCAGCTTGAGCCTAGCGGGAGAGACCTACGGGCAGTACTTC.

The chain couples TRBV5-1 to TRBJ2-1; D may correspond to TRBD1 or TRBD2 (5 bases each). The CDR3 length is 14 residues. In germline, CDR1 is SGHRS, CDR2 YFSETQ. Trimming removed 0 bases at V and 7 bases at J, with 11 bases between. CDR3 protein: CASSLGAEGNEQFF. DNA of the CDR3: TGCGCCAGCAGCTTGGGGGCCGAGGGGAATGAGCAGTTCTTC.